Following are 24 T cell receptor beta chains from one sample sequenced in a study of T-cell reconstitution after alpha-beta-depleted transplantation in children. Unique molecular identifiers featured in how the TCRbeta library was prepared. MiXCR was run by TCRdb on the PCR reads, yielding one entry per CDR3 protein. The sample lists approximately 44,000 distinct CDR3 sequences, under 6% occurring once. The sequencing here drew on PBMCs, mostly from graft donor cells, taken 60 days after TCRalphabeta/CD19-depleted stem cell transplant. Every receptor here comes from a female patient younger than 10 who had a stem cell transplant for aplastic anemia, so the T cells may come from the graft donor.

This clonotype was seen at least ten times. J is TRBJ2-1 and V is TRBV20-1; D gene unclear. Germline V gene lookup returns CDR1 DFQATT and CDR2 SNEGSKA (reference sequence). This CDR3 is 13 amino acids long. V dropped 3 bases and J dropped 9 bases, with 15 bases sitting between them. CDR3 region: CSASKGLEGEQFF. For the CDR3, the DNA is TGCAGTGCTAGTAAGGGCCTAGAAGGTGAGCAGTTCTTC.

The V call is TRBV20-1, the J call TRBJ2-3, with TRBD2 as a possible D gene (5 bases). CDR1 DFQATT and CDR2 SNEGSKA come from the germline V gene (reference sequence). The V and J ends lost 6 bases and 2 bases respectively, with 18 bases between them. The CDR3 consists of 15 residues. CDR3 in DNA: TGCAGTGCCGCCAGGAGGCTCACTTCCACAGATACGCAGTATTTT. Translation gives CSAARRLTSTDTQYF.

This clonotype was seen ten or more times. The CDR3 DNA follows: TGTGCCAGCAGTGAAATCGGCGGGGTGGTCCCTGAAGCTTTCTTT. It translates to CASSEIGGVVPEAFF. The chain has TRBV6-1 and TRBJ1-1; the D is unclear. CDR1 MNHNS and CDR2 SASEGT come from the germline V gene. This CDR3 has 15 amino acids. Trimming left V 2 bases short and J 6 bases short, with 16 bases between.

The chain couples TRBV11-2 to TRBJ1-1; no clear D gene. The V gene lost 0 bases and the J gene lost 1 base, with 6 bases spanning the gap. The CDR3 is 14 residues long. Germline loops: CDR1 SGHAT, CDR2 FQNNGV. The CDR3 nucleotides are TGTGCCAGCAGCTTAGAGGCAGGGAACACTGAAGCTTTCTTT. Its translation is CASSLEAGNTEAFF. Looking up the rest from reference TRBV11-2 and TRBJ1-1 gives the full variable domain: EAGVAQSPRYKIIEKRQSVAFWCNPISGHATLYWYQQILGQGPKLLIQFQNNGVVDDSQLPKDRFSAERLKGVDSTLKIQPAKLEDSAVYLCASSLEAGNTEAFFGQGTRLTVV.

This clonotype has just a few counts. The rearrangement joins TRBV5-1 to TRBJ1-6; TRBD1 matches at 8 bases. This CDR3 comprises 14 residues. J lost 3 bases, V lost 4 bases, and 0 bases had no gene match. Germline assignment: CDR1 SGHRS and CDR2 YFSETQ. In DNA form, the CDR3 reads TGCGCCAGCAGCGACAGGGGCTATAATTCACCCCTCCACTTT. This encodes CASSDRGYNSPLHF.

V and J are TRBV20-1 and TRBJ2-1, with 8 bases that match TRBD2. V shed 2 bases and J 2 bases; nucleotides not matched to a gene: 8. The germline gives CDR1 DFQATT, CDR2 SNEGSKA (reference sequence). The length of the CDR3 is 16 residues. CDR3 nucleotides: TGCAGTGCTAGATTCACGGGAGGGCCGCCCTACAATGAGCAGTTCTTC. Its protein product is CSARFTGGPPYNEQFF.

This clonotype occurred many times. V gene TRBV5-1 combines with J gene TRBJ2-5, with D unclear. CDR1 and CDR2 (germline): SGHRS, YFSETQ. V lost 0 bases, J lost 1 base, and 10 bases lay in between. The CDR3 totals 15 residues. The CDR3 nucleotides are TGCGCCAGCAGCTTGGGACGAGGCGGCCAAGAGACCCAGTACTTC. Protein: CASSLGRGGQETQYF.

This clonotype has ten or more counts. The V and J genes are TRBV5-1 and TRBJ2-1; D possibly corresponds to TRBD2 (6 bases). The CDR3 contains 14 residues. The V gene's germline CDR1 is SGHRS and CDR2 YFSETQ. V was pared by 2 bases and J by 7 bases, with 13 bases between. CDR3 in amino acids: CASSFSNSGNEQFF. CDR3 nucleotide sequence: TGCGCCAGCAGCTTTTCTAATAGCGGTAATGAGCAGTTCTTC.

The rearrangement links TRBV28 to TRBJ1-5, with unresolved D. V lost 2 bases and J 1 base, leaving 9 bases between the germline ends. Germline CDR1 and CDR2: MDHEN and SYDVKM. This CDR3 comprises 15 residues. CDR3 protein: CASSLRVGSNQPQHF. The CDR3 DNA reads TGTGCCAGCAGTTTAAGGGTAGGGAGCAATCAGCCCCAGCATTTT.

This clonotype has a count of ten or more. The V gene is TRBV5-1, the J gene TRBJ2-7, with D perhaps matching TRBD1 (6 bases). The CDR3 runs 14 residues. Germline V gives CDR1 SGHRS, CDR2 YFSETQ. Deletions cut 3 bases from V and 6 bases from J, with 16 bases between. This CDR3 is CASSYYRESGEQYF. DNA for the CDR3: TGCGCCAGCAGCTACTACAGGGAATCCGGCGAGCAGTACTTC. The entire variable domain, with the rest obtained from reference TRBV5-1 and TRBJ2-7, is as follows: KAGVTQTPRYLIKTRGQQVTLSCSPISGHRSVSWYQQTPGQGLQFLFEYFSETQRNKGNFPGRFSGRQFSNSRSEMNVSTLELGDSALYLCASSYYRESGEQYFGPGTRLTVT.

V and J are TRBV4-1 and TRBJ1-5; TRBD1 is a possible D gene (6 bases). V was shortened by 0 bases and J by 9 bases, with 12 bases between the two germline ends. The length of the CDR3 is 14 residues. Germline V gene sequence: CDR1 MGHRA, CDR2 YSYEKL. The CDR3 coding sequence is TGCGCCAGCAGCCAAGATTGGGGGCCTTCGCCCCAGCATTTT. Translating it yields CASSQDWGPSPQHF.

Many counts were recorded for this clonotype. This chain joins TRBV19 and TRBJ2-5; D unresolved. The V and J ends lost 3 bases and 1 base respectively, with 6 bases between them. Germline values: CDR1 LNHDA, CDR2 SQIVND (reference sequence). This CDR3 contains 13 residues. The CDR3 DNA is TGTGCCAGTAGTATTGGTGTCCAAGAGACCCAGTACTTC. It encodes CASSIGVQETQYF.

This clonotype was counted ten times or more. V gene TRBV6-4 combines with J gene TRBJ2-6, with a weak D call TRBD2 (6 bases). This CDR3 contains 18 residues. Germline V gene lookup returns CDR1 MRHNA and CDR2 SNTAGT. V was pared by 7 bases and J by 2 bases, with 21 bases between. In nucleotides, the CDR3 is TGTGCCAGCACGAGACCATGGGGGGTCGGGACTGGGGCCAACGTCCTGACTTTC. Translated, it gives CASTRPWGVGTGANVLTF.

This clonotype was counted ten times or more. The V call is TRBV9, the J call TRBJ2-1; perhaps TRBD1 as D (5 bases). V was pared by 3 bases and J by 4 bases, with 8 bases between. Per the germline V gene, CDR1 is SGDLS and CDR2 is YYNGEE. The CDR3 extends over 13 amino acids. CDR3 coding DNA: TGTGCCAGCAGCGGACCAGGGTACAATGAGCAGTTCTTC. It yields the protein CASSGPGYNEQFF. The whole variable domain, remainder taken from reference TRBV9 and TRBJ2-1, is DSGVTQTPKHLITATGQRVTLRCSPRSGDLSVYWYQQSLDQGLQFLIQYYNGEERAKGNILERFSAQQFPDLHSELNLSSLELGDSALYFCASSGPGYNEQFFGPGTRLTVL.

Many counts were recorded for this clonotype. The V and J genes are TRBV10-3 and TRBJ1-5, with D uncertain. The CDR3 totals 14 residues. Trimming took off 10 bases at V and 0 bases at J, with 13 bases between the two ends. From germline, CDR1 is ENHRY and CDR2 SYGVKD. This chain's CDR3 is CATQPGSSNQPQHF. The CDR3 DNA is TGTGCCACCCAGCCCGGGTCTAGCAATCAGCCCCAGCATTTT.

This clonotype was detected many times. The genes are TRBV9 and TRBJ2-1; TRBD2 aligns across 16 bases. This CDR3 spans 19 amino acids. Germline V gene data show CDR1 as SGDLS and CDR2 as YYNGEE. J gave up 6 bases and V 3 bases, and 12 bases lay outside the gene matches. CDR3 DNA sequence: TGTGCCAGCAGCGCATCGGGGACTAGCGGGAGGGCCCGAATCAATGAGCAGTTCTTC. Translation: CASSASGTSGRARINEQFF.

This clonotype was seen many times. The chain joins TRBV20-1 to TRBJ1-5; no reliable D call. Germline V gene sequence: CDR1 DFQATT, CDR2 SNEGSKA (reference sequence). V was cut by 2 bases and J by 11 bases, with 10 bases left in between. The CDR3 is 11 amino acids. The CDR3 loop reads CSARFGSSQHF. The CDR3 DNA reads TGCAGTGCTAGATTCGGGTCTTCCCAGCATTTT.

This clonotype was recorded at least ten times. This rearrangement joins TRBV7-8 to TRBJ2-7, with TRBD1 as a possible D gene (6 bases). Germline loops: CDR1 SGHVS, CDR2 FQNEAQ. The CDR3 has 15 amino acids. Trimming removed 1 base from V and 7 bases from J, with 17 bases in between. DNA for the CDR3: TGTGCCAGCAGCTTAGGTTGGGGGCAGGGTGAAGAGCAGTACTTC. Its protein product is CASSLGWGQGEEQYF.

This clonotype was detected ten times or more. The chain has TRBV20-1 and TRBJ2-2; tentatively, D is TRBD2 (6 bases). CDR1 is DFQATT and CDR2 is SNEGSKA in the germline V gene (reference sequence). The CDR3 is 15 residues long. V lost 3 bases, J lost 5 bases, and 16 bases lay in between. The CDR3 is CSASLAGTHTGELFF. The CDR3 region has the DNA TGCAGTGCTAGCCTGGCTGGGACTCATACCGGGGAGCTGTTTTTT.

By share, this clonotype ranks as medium-sized (0.01 to 0.1%). The chain has TRBV28 and TRBJ2-7; possible D gene TRBD1, 6 bases. The germline V and J ends were trimmed by 7 bases and 6 bases, with 13 bases remaining between them. Germline loops: CDR1 MDHEN, CDR2 SYDVKM. There are 12 residues in the CDR3. This CDR3 reads CASNLGTIEQYF. CDR3 nucleotide sequence: TGTGCCAGCAACCTTGGGACAATCGAGCAGTACTTC.

As concerns this clonotype: A read error may be the cause here, since a much bigger clone is one base away. The chain joins TRBV2 to TRBJ2-7; weak D call: TRBD1 (6 bases). Germline loops: CDR1 SNHLY, CDR2 FYNNEI. The V end lost 7 bases, the J end lost 7 bases, and 20 bases lay between the germline ends. The CDR3 consists of 14 residues. CDR3 sequence reads: CASKELQGMGEQYF. Written as DNA, the CDR3 is TGTGCCAGCAAGGAGTTGCAGGGGATGGGAGAGCAGTACTTC.

This clonotype was counted at least ten times. The chain uses TRBV12-3 or TRBV12-4 and TRBJ2-7; the match to TRBD2 covers 11 bases. This CDR3 has 15 residues. After removal of 6 bases from V and 3 bases from J, the junction contained 7 bases not matched to a gene. Here the CDR3 DNA reads TGTGCCAGCAGGAGTAGCGGGAGGGCCGGCTACGAGCAGTACTTC. This encodes CASRSSGRAGYEQYF.

This clonotype was picked up a small number of times. The chain links TRBV14 to TRBJ2-1, with TRBD2 identical over 9 bases. The CDR3 extends over 13 amino acids. J gave up 12 bases and V 0 bases, and 3 bases lay outside the gene matches. CDR1 and CDR2 (germline): SGHDN, FVKESK. The CDR3 DNA reads as TGTGCCAGCAGCCAAGACCGAGCGGGGGGGCAGTTCTTC. Protein: CASSQDRAGGQFF.

This clonotype was observed a handful of times. The V and J genes are TRBV5-1 and TRBJ1-4; 8 nucleotides agree with TRBD1. The J segment lost 7 bases and the V segment lost 3 bases, leaving 8 bases of the junction unmatched. CDR3 length: 15 residues. Looked up from germline, CDR1 is SGHRS and CDR2 is YFSETQ. The CDR3 sequence is CASSSIGQGSEKLFF. Written as DNA, the CDR3 is TGCGCCAGCAGCTCAATCGGACAGGGATCTGAAAAACTGTTTTTT. Variable domain in full (rest from reference TRBV5-1 and TRBJ1-4): KAGVTQTPRYLIKTRGQQVTLSCSPISGHRSVSWYQQTPGQGLQFLFEYFSETQRNKGNFPGRFSGRQFSNSRSEMNVSTLELGDSALYLCASSSIGQGSEKLFFGSGTQLSVL.